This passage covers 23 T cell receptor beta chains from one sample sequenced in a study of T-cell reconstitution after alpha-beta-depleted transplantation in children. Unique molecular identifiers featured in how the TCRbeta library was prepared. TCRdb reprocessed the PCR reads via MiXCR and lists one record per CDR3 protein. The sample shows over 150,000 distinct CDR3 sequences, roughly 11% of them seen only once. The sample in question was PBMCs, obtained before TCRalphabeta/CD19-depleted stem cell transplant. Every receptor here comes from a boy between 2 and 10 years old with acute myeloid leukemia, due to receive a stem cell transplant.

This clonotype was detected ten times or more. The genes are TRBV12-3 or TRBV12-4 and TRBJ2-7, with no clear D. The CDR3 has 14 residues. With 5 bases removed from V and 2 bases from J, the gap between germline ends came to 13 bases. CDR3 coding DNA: TGTGCCAGCAGTCCCTTGGGGTCTCCCTACGAGCAGTACTTC. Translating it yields CASSPLGSPYEQYF.

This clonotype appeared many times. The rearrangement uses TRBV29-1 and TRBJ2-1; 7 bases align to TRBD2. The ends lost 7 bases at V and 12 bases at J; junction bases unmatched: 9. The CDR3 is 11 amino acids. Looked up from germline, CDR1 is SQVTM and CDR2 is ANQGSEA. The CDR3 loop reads CSATTGTMQFF. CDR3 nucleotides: TGCAGCGCTACCACCGGGACTATGCAGTTCTTC.

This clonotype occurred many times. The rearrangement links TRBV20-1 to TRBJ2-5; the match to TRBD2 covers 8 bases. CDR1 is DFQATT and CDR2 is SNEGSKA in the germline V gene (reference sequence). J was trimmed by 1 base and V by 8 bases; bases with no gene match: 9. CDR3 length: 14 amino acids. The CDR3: CSRYGTSGQETQYF. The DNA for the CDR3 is TGCAGTAGATACGGTACTAGCGGCCAAGAGACCCAGTACTTC.

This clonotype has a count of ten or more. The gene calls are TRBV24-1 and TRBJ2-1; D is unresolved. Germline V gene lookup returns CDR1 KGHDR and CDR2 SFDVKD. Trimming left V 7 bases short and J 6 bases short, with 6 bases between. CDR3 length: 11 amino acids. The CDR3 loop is CATRLGNEQFF. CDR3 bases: TGTGCCACCAGATTGGGCAATGAGCAGTTCTTC.

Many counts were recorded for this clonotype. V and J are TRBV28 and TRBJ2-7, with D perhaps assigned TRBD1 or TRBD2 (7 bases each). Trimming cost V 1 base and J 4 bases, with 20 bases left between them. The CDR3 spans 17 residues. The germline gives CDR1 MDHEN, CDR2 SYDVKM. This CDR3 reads CASSLFRDSGKWYEQYF. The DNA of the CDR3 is TGTGCCAGCAGTTTATTTCGGGACAGCGGGAAGTGGTACGAGCAGTACTTC.

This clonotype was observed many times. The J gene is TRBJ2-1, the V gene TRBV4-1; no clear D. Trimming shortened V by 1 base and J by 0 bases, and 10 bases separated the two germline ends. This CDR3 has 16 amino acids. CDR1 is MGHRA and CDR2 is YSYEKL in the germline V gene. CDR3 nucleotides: TGCGCCAGCAGCCAAGGTACAGAGAGCTCCTACAATGAGCAGTTCTTC. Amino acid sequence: CASSQGTESSYNEQFF.

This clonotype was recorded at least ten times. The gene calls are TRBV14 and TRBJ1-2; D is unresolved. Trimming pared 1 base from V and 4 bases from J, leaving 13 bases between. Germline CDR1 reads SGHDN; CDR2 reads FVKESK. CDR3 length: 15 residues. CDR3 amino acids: CASSQGGPRGYGYTF. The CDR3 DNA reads TGTGCCAGCAGCCAAGGAGGGCCCCGGGGCTATGGCTACACCTTC.

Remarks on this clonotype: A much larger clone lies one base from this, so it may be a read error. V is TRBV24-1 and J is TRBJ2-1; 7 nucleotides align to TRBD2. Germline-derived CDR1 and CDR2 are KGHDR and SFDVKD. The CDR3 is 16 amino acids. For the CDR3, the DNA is TGTGCCACCAGTGACCAAGCGGGATCCTCCTACAATGTGCAGTTCTTC. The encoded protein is CATSDQAGSSYNVQFF.

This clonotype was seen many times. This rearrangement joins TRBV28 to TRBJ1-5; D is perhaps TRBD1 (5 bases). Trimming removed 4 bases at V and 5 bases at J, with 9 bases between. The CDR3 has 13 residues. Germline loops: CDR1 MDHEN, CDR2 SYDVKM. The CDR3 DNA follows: TGTGCCAGCAGTTCAGGGATAGATCAGCCCCAGCATTTT. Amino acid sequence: CASSSGIDQPQHF.

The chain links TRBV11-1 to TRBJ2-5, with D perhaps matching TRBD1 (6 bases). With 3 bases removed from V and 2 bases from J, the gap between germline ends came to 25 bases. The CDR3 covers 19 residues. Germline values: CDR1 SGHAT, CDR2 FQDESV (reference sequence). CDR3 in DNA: TGTGCCAGCAGCTTGAGCTCGTCTGAACAGGGATTGTGGCAAGAGACCCAGTACTTC. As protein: CASSLSSSEQGLWQETQYF.

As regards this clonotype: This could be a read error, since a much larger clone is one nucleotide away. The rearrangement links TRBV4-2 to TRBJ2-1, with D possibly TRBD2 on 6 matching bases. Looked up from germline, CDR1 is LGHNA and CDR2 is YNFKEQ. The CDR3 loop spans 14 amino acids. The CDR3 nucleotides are TGTGCCAGCCACTCCCGGGGGACCCCTAGGGAGCAGCTCTTC. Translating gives CASHSRGTPREQLF.

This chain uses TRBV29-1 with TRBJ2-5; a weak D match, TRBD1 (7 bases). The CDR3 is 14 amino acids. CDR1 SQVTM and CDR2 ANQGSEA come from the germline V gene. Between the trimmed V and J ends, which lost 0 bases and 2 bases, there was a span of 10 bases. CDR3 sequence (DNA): TGCAGCGTTGAAGACAGGGGGAGGCAAGAGACCCAGTACTTC. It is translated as CSVEDRGRQETQYF.

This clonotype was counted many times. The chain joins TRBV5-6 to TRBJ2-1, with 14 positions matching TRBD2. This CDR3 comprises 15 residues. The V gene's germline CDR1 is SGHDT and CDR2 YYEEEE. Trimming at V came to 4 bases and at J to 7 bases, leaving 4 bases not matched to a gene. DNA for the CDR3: TGTGCCAGCAGCCGGGGACTAGCGGGAGTTAATGAGCAGTTCTTC. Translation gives CASSRGLAGVNEQFF.

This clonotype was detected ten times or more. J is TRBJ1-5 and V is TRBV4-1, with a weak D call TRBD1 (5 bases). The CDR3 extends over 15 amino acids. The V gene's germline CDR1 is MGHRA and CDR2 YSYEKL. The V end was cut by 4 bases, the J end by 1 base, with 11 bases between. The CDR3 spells CASSLGRVSNQPQHF. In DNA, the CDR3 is TGCGCCAGCAGCCTGGGCAGGGTAAGCAATCAGCCCCAGCATTTT.

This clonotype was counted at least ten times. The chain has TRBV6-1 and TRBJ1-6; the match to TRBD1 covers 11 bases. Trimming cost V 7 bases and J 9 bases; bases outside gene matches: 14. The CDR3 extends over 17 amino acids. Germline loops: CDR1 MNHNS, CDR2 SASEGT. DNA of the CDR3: TGTGCCAGCACCCCCTGGAAAGGACAGGGGGCACCTTCACCCCTCCACTTT. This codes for CASTPWKGQGAPSPLHF.

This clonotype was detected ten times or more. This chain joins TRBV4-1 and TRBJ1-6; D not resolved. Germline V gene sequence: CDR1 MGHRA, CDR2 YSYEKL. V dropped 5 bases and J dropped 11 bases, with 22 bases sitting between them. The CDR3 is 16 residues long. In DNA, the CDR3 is TGCGCCAGCAGCACCTCCCGGGGAGGGAGTAGCGCACCCCTCCACTTT. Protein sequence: CASSTSRGGSSAPLHF.

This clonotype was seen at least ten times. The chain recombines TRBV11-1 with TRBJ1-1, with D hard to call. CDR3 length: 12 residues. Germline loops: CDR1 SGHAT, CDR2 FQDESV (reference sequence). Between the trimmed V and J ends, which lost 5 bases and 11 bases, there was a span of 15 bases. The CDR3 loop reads CASSPRGQAAFF. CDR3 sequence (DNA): TGTGCCAGCAGCCCGCGTGGGCAGGCGGCTTTCTTT.

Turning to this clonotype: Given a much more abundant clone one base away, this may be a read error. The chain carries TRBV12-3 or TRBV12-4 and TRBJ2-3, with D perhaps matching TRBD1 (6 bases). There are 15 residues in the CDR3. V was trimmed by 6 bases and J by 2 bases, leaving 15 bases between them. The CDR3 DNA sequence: TGTGCCAGCAGAGCGGACAGCCCAATCACAGATACGCAGTATTTT. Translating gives CASRADSPITDTQYF.

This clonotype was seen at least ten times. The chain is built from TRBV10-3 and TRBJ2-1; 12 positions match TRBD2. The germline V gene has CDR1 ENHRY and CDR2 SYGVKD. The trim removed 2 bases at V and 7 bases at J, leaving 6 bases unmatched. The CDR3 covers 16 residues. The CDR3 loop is CAISEPRLAGANEQFF. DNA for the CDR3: TGTGCCATCAGTGAGCCCCGACTAGCGGGAGCGAATGAGCAGTTCTTC.

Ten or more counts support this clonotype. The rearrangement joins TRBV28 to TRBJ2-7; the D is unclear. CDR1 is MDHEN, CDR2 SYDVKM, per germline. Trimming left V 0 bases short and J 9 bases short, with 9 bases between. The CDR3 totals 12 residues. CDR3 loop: CASSLWARRQYF. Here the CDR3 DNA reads TGTGCCAGCAGTTTATGGGCGAGGAGGCAGTACTTC.

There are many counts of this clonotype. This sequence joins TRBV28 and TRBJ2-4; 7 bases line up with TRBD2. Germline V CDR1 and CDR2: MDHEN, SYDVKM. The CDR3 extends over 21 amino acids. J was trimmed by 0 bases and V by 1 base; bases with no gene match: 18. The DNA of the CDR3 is TGTGCCAGCAGTTTATCATTGTCCGTGCGGGAGATCGGTGAAGCCAAAAACATTCAGTACTTC. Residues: CASSLSLSVREIGEAKNIQYF.

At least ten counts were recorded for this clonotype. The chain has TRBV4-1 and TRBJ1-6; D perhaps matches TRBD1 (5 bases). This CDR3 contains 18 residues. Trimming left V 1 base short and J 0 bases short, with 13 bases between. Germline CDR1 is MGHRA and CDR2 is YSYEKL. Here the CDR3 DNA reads TGCGCCAGCAGCCAAGGGACACAGGCAGACTCCTATAATTCACCCCTCCACTTT. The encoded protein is CASSQGTQADSYNSPLHF.

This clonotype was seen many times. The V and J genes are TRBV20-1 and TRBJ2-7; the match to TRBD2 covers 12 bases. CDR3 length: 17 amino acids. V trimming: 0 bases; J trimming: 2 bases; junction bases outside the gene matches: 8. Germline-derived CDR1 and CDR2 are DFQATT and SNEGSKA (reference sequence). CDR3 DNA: TGCAGTGCTAGAGAGGTGAGACTAGCGGGGGAAGCCTACGAGCAGTACTTC. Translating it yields CSAREVRLAGEAYEQYF.